Listed below are T cell receptor beta chains from one sample, sequenced in a study of T-cell reconstitution after alpha-beta-depleted transplantation in children. TCRdb reanalysed the PCR reads using MiXCR and keeps one entry per CDR3 protein. The sample contains a few hundred thousand distinct CDR3 sequences, roughly two fifths of which appear only once. The sample consisted of PBMCs, taken before TCRalphabeta/CD19-depleted stem cell transplant. The source is a girl under 10 years old with aplastic anemia, due to receive a stem cell transplant. Each CDR3 is given with its conserved first and last residue. D genes are given only for firm matches. Clone sizes are given selectively: once, few, many, or a class where the clone is expanded.

>many|.|TRBJ2-5|TRBV20-1
TGCAGTGCCACGAGGGACTTTGGACAAGAGACCCAGTACTTC
CSATRDFGQETQYF
>few|.|TRBJ2-3|TRBV12-3/TRBV12-4
TGTGCCAGCAGACCGGGGAGGGGCAGGGGATCCACAGATACGCAGTATTTT
CASRPGRGRGSTDTQYF
>few|TRBD1|TRBJ1-1|TRBV28
TGTGCCAGCAGCTCACAGGGGGCACCGAACACTGAAGCTTTCTTT
CASSSQGAPNTEAFF
>.|TRBD1|TRBJ2-7|TRBV28
TGTGCCAGCAGTTCTGGACAGGGGGGTTACGAGCAGTACTTC
CASSSGQGGYEQYF
>.|.|TRBJ2-2|TRBV7-7
TGTGCCAGCAGCGAACCCTCCGGAGGGGGGCCCCGGGGGACCGGGGAGCTGTTTTTT
CASSEPSGGGPRGTGELFF
>.|.|TRBJ2-4|TRBV27
TGTGCCAGCAGTCCAGGGGCAACAGGGACGGCGCAGTACTTC
CASSPGATGTAQYF
>many|.|TRBJ2-7|TRBV20-1
TGCAGTGCTAGGAGGAGCTCGGGACCCCTATCGCACGAGCAGTACTTC
CSARRSSGPLSHEQYF
>few|.|TRBJ2-3|TRBV12-3/TRBV12-4
TGTGCCAGCAGCCTGACAGTCATAAACACAGATACGCAGTATTTT
CASSLTVINTDTQYF
>.|.|TRBJ2-7|TRBV5-1
TGCGCCAGCAGCTTGGGCAGGGAGGTTTTCCACGAGCAGTACTTC
CASSLGREVFHEQYF
>few|TRBD1|TRBJ2-1|TRBV27
TGTGCCAGCAGTCCCAGGGGGACGATCTACAATGAGCAGTTCTTC
CASSPRGTIYNEQFF
>many|TRBD1|TRBJ1-2|TRBV12-3/TRBV12-4
TGTGCCAGCAGTAGACGACAGGGGAACTATGGCTACACCTTC
CASSRRQGNYGYTF
>.|.|TRBJ2-1|TRBV10-3
TGTGCCATCAGTGAGGAGTCGGCGGGGTTCAATGAGCAGTTCTTC
CAISEESAGFNEQFF
>few|.|TRBJ2-5|TRBV20-1
TGCAGTGCTAACCCCGGGACCGGAGGAGAGACCCAGTACTTC
CSANPGTGGETQYF
>few|TRBD2|TRBJ2-7|TRBV6-6
TGTGCCAGCAGTTTTGCGGGAGGGAGGGAGCAGTACTTC
CASSFAGGREQYF
>many|.|TRBJ2-1|TRBV19
TGTGCCAGTACCACCGACAGTGGAGGTGTGCATGAGCAGTTCTTC
CASTTDSGGVHEQFF
>.|.|TRBJ2-7|TRBV11-2
TGTGCCAGCAGCTTTCAGTTCACAGTAGGTGAGGGAGCCTACGAGCAGTACTTC
CASSFQFTVGEGAYEQYF
>.|.|TRBJ2-1|TRBV6-5
TGTGCCAGCGGAGCGAGGACCGAGGAGCAGTTCTTC
CASGARTEEQFF
>.|.|TRBJ1-4|TRBV28
TGTGCCAGCAGATTTACCCACCGGGAAAAACTGTTTTTT
CASRFTHREKLFF
>many|TRBD2|TRBJ2-7|TRBV4-2
TGTGCCAGCAGCCAAGATGATGGGACTAGCGGGACCTCCCCCTACGAGCAGTACTTC
CASSQDDGTSGTSPYEQYF
>few|.|TRBJ1-1|TRBV7-3
TGTGCCAGCAGCCTAGGGACGGACTCCCCTGGCGCTTTCTTT
CASSLGTDSPGAFF
>few|TRBD2|TRBJ2-1|TRBV6-5
TGTGCCAGCAGTTCTTTTCCCGGGACTAGCGGCAATGAGCAGTTCTTC
CASSSFPGTSGNEQFF
>.|TRBD1|TRBJ2-1|TRBV29-1
TGCAGCGTTGAGATTCGTTATCGGGGACAGGGACCGAATGAGCAGTTCTTC
CSVEIRYRGQGPNEQFF
>many|.|TRBJ2-1|TRBV2
TGTGCCAGCCTAGTGGACACCTACAATGAGCAGTTCTTC
CASLVDTYNEQFF
>many|.|TRBJ2-3|TRBV6-2/TRBV6-3
TGTGCCAGCAGCCCCTTTGGACATACGCAGTATTTT
CASSPFGHTQYF
>.|.|TRBJ1-6|TRBV27
TGTGCCAGCAGTTTATCGGGGGCGCTCCCCCTCCACTTT
CASSLSGALPLHF
>.|.|TRBJ2-7|TRBV6-1
TGTGCCAGTAGCCAATCGACAGGCCCCTACGAGCAGTACTTC
CASSQSTGPYEQYF
>few|.|TRBJ2-3|TRBV9
TGTGCCAGCAGCTCAGGGGGGACAGTGGATACGCAGTATTTT
CASSSGGTVDTQYF
>few|TRBD1|TRBJ2-1|TRBV20-1
TGCAGTGCAGCCGGGACAGGGATTGAGCAGTTCTTC
CSAAGTGIEQFF
>few|.|TRBJ2-1|TRBV19
TGTGCCAGTAGTACCATCCATCTCTACAATGAGCAGTTCTTC
CASSTIHLYNEQFF
>.|.|TRBJ1-1|TRBV11-1
TGTGCCAGCAGCATCGGGGCTGAAGCTTTCTTT
CASSIGAEAFF
>once|TRBD1|TRBJ2-7|TRBV20-1
TGCAGTGCTAGTGGGACAGGGCCCCTTCCCTCCTACGAGCAGTACTTC
CSASGTGPLPSYEQYF
>many|.|TRBJ2-5|TRBV5-5
TGTGCCAGCAGCTTGATAAAGAAATCGGAGGGGACAAACCGGCAAGAGACCCAGTACTTC
CASSLIKKSEGTNRQETQYF
>.|TRBD2|TRBJ2-5|TRBV20-1
TGCAGTGCTAGAGGATATGGGAGCGGGAGGGCTCAAGAGACCCAGTACTTC
CSARGYGSGRAQETQYF
>.|.|TRBJ1-1|TRBV7-9
TGTGCCAGCATAGAGGCGCAGAACACTGAAGCTTTCTTT
CASIEAQNTEAFF
>few|.|TRBJ2-3|TRBV5-1
TGCGCCAGCAGCCGGTTCGCGAGAACTAGCACAGATACGCAGTATTTT
CASSRFARTSTDTQYF
>.|TRBD2|TRBJ2-3|TRBV5-1
TGCGCCAGCAGCTCATCTAGCGGGAGGCCTAGCACAGATACGCAGTATTTT
CASSSSSGRPSTDTQYF